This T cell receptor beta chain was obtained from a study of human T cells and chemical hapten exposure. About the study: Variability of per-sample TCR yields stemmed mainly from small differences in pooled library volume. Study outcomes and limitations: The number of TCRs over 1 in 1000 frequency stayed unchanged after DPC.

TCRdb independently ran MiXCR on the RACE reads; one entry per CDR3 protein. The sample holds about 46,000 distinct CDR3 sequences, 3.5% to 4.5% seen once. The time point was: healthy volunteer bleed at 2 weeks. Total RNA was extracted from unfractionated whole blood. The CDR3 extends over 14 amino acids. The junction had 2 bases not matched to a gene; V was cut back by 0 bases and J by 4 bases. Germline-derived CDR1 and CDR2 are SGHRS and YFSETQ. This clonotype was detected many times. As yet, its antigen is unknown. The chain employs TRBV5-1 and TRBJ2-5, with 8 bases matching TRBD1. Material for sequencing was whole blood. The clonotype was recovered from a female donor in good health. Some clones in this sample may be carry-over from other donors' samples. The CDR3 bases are TGCGCCAGCAGCTTGGGACAGGGGCCAGAGACCCAGTACTTC. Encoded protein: CASSLGQGPETQYF. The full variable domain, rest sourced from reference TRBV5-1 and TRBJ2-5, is KAGVTQTPRYLIKTRGQQVTLSCSPISGHRSVSWYQQTPGQGLQFLFEYFSETQRNKGNFPGRFSGRQFSNSRSEMNVSTLELGDSALYLCASSLGQGPETQYFGPGTRLLVL.